Shown below are 15 T cell receptor beta chains from a single sample sequenced in a study of technical replicates of blood from a handful of donors. Sequencing was performed with immunoSEQ multiplex PCR; in TCRdb, only in-frame clones are kept and a portion is missing. The sample yields about 98,000 clones, approximately 94% seen once. Sequencing was done on a sample of T cells isolated from PBMCs. These TCRs come from a human donor in good health.

The gene calls are TRBV5-5 and TRBJ2-5; 7 nucleotides match TRBD1. There are 15 residues in the CDR3. CDR1 is SGHKS, CDR2 YYEKEE, per germline (reference sequence). J lost 0 bases, V lost 4 bases, and 6 bases had no gene match. Here the CDR3 DNA reads TGTGCCAGCAGCGCGCGACAGGGTTACCAAGAGACCCAGTACTTC. Residues: CASSARQGYQETQYF.

This sequence joins TRBV30 and TRBJ2-7, with unresolved D. The CDR3 totals 11 residues. Per the germline V gene, CDR1 is GTSNPN and CDR2 is SVGIG (reference sequence). The germline V and J ends were trimmed by 4 bases and 3 bases, with 7 bases remaining between them. This CDR3 reads CAWNRVYEQYF. The CDR3 nucleotides read TGTGCCTGGAACCGGGTCTACGAGCAGTACTTC.

The CDR3 protein is CASSLQEETQYF. CDR3 bases: TGTGCCAGCAGTTTACAGGAAGAGACCCAGTACTTC. This rearrangement joins TRBV28 to TRBJ2-5; D call uncertain. V dropped 2 bases and J dropped 3 bases, with 4 bases sitting between them. The CDR3 sequence is 12 residues long. Germline V gene sequence: CDR1 MDHEN, CDR2 SYDVKM.

The V call is TRBV9, the J call TRBJ2-7; the match to TRBD2 covers 7 bases. The germline gives CDR1 SGDLS, CDR2 YYNGEE. The CDR3 totals 15 residues. Losses at the gene ends were 0 bases for V and 2 bases for J; bases not matched to a gene: 5. CDR3 DNA sequence: TGTGCCAGCAGCGTAGCTCCGGGGGGACCCTACGAGCAGTACTTC. Its translation: CASSVAPGGPYEQYF.

This sequence joins TRBV5-1 and TRBJ2-7, with D tentatively TRBD1 (5 bases). The V end lost 5 bases, the J end lost 3 bases, and 9 bases lay between the germline ends. There are 12 residues in the CDR3. The germline gives CDR1 SGHRS, CDR2 YFSETQ. CDR3 in DNA: TGCGCCAGCAGGTCCAGGGACTACGAGCAGTACTTC. Translating gives CASRSRDYEQYF.

This clone was observed a handful of times. The chain carries TRBV5-6 and TRBJ1-2, with 9 bases lining up with TRBD1. The J segment lost 7 bases and the V segment lost 3 bases, leaving 4 bases of the junction unmatched. Per the germline V gene, CDR1 is SGHDT and CDR2 is YYEEEE. The CDR3 loop spans 13 amino acids. Here the CDR3 reads CASSSDRGVGYTF. CDR3 DNA: TGTGCCAGCAGCTCGGACAGGGGTGTTGGCTACACCTTC.

The rearrangement uses TRBV5-1 and TRBJ2-3; D gene uncertain. The length of the CDR3 is 13 residues. Between the trimmed V and J ends, which lost 0 bases and 1 base, there was a span of 3 bases. Germline CDR1 SGHRS, CDR2 YFSETQ. The CDR3 DNA reads as TGCGCCAGCAGCTTGGTCGGCACAGATACGCAGTATTTT. Translated: CASSLVGTDTQYF.

Here the CDR3 reads CASSGIRGTEAFF. In nucleotides, the CDR3 is TGTGCCAGCAGCGGCATAAGGGGAACCGAAGCTTTCTTT. V is TRBV7-6 and J is TRBJ1-1; D is possibly TRBD1 (5 bases). Trimming cost V 5 bases and J 8 bases, with 15 bases left between them. The germline V gene has CDR1 SGHVS and CDR2 FNYEAQ. The CDR3 has 13 residues.

V usage is TRBV28 and J usage is TRBJ2-2, with D uncertain. The CDR3 runs to 16 residues. V dropped 6 bases and J dropped 4 bases, with 18 bases sitting between them. Germline-derived CDR1 and CDR2 are MDHEN and SYDVKM. CDR3 residues: CASSTYERRSTGELFF. The CDR3 coding sequence is TGTGCCAGCAGCACTTATGAAAGAAGATCCACCGGGGAGCTGTTTTTT. Based on the CDR3 plus reference TRBV28 and TRBJ2-2, the full variable domain is DVKVTQSSRYLVKRTGEKVFLECVQDMDHENMFWYRQDPGLGLRLIYFSYDVKMKEKGDIPEGYSVSREKKERFSLILESASTNQTSMYLCASSTYERRSTGELFFGEGSRLTVL.

The rearrangement links TRBV28 to TRBJ2-7; 8 positions agree with TRBD1. Germline V lookup: CDR1 MDHEN, CDR2 SYDVKM. This CDR3 contains 13 residues. The ends lost 4 bases at V and 6 bases at J; junction bases unmatched: 5. The CDR3 DNA sequence: TGTGCCAGCAGTTCAGGGGGCAGGTTCGAGCAGTACTTC. This sequence encodes CASSSGGRFEQYF.

The rearrangement joins TRBV28 to TRBJ2-5, with D perhaps TRBD2 (5 bases). V was clipped by 0 bases and J by 5 bases, with 10 bases between them. This CDR3 has 14 amino acids. Per the germline V gene, CDR1 is MDHEN and CDR2 is SYDVKM. The CDR3 DNA reads TGTGCCAGCAGTTTATGGGAGGTCCATGAGACCCAGTACTTC. This translates into CASSLWEVHETQYF.

The genes are TRBV7-2 and TRBJ2-7, with TRBD2 matching over 13 bases. Germline-derived CDR1 and CDR2 are SGHTA and FQGNSA. Trimming took 1 base from V and 6 from J; bases not matched to a gene: 6. This CDR3 has 16 residues. CDR3: CASSLVGTSGDLEQYF. The DNA of the CDR3 is TGTGCCAGCAGCTTAGTGGGGACTAGCGGGGACCTCGAGCAGTACTTC.

V is TRBV19 and J is TRBJ1-5; weak D call: TRBD1 (5 bases). Germline-derived CDR1 and CDR2 are LNHDA and SQIVND (reference sequence). Trimming took off 5 bases at V and 3 bases at J, with 17 bases between the two ends. This CDR3 is 16 amino acids long. The CDR3 nucleotides are TGTGCCAGTAGTGTCCGACCCCAGGGCCCCAATCAGCCCCAGCATTTT. Amino acids: CASSVRPQGPNQPQHF. Combining the CDR3 with reference TRBV19 and TRBJ1-5 gives the whole variable domain DGGITQSPKYLFRKEGQNVTLSCEQNLNHDAMYWYRQDPGQGLRLIYYSQIVNDFQKGDIAEGYSVSREKKESFPLTVTSAQKNPTAFYLCASSVRPQGPNQPQHFGDGTRLSIL.

CDR3 in DNA: TGTGCCAGCAGCTTGGCCTCCAGGGGGGTCGGCACTGAAGCTTTCTTT. Amino acids: CASSLASRGVGTEAFF. The chain employs TRBV5-6 and TRBJ1-1; 7 bases align to TRBD1. This CDR3 spans 16 amino acids. Germline lookup yields CDR1 SGHDT and CDR2 YYEEEE. V was pared by 0 bases and J by 4 bases, with 9 bases of the junction left unmatched.

This chain joins TRBV5-1 and TRBJ2-7; the D gene is possibly TRBD1 (6 bases). Trimming left V 4 bases short and J 3 bases short, with 32 bases between. Germline lookup yields CDR1 SGHRS and CDR2 YFSETQ. The CDR3 runs 20 residues. The CDR3, as DNA: TGCGCCAGCAGCGCAGGGGTCCACGGAACGACTCTAGCTTCGTTCTACGAGCAGTACTTC. It encodes CASSAGVHGTTLASFYEQYF.